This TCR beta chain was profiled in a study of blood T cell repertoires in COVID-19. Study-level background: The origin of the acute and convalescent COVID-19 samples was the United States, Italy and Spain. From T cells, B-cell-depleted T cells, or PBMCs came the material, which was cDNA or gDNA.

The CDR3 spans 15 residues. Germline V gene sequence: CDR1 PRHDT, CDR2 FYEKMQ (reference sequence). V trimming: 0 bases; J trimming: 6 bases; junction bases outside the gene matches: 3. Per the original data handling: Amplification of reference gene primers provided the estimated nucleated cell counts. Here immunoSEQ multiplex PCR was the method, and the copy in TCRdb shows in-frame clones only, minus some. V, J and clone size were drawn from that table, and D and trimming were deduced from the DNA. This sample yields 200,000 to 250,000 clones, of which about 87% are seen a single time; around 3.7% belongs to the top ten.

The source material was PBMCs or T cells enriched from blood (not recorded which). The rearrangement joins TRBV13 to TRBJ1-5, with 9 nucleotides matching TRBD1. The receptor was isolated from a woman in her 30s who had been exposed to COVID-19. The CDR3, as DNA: TGTGCCAGCAGCTTAGGACAGGGGGCGGGTCAGCCCCAGCATTTT. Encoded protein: CASSLGQGAGQPQHF.